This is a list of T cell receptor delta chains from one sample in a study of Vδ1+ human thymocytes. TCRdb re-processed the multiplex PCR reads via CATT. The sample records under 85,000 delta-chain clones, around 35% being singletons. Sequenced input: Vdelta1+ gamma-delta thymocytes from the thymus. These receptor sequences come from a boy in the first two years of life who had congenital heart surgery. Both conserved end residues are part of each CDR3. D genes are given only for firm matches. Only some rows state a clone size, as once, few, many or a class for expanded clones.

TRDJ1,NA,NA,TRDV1,TGTGCTCTTGGAGACGGCGGTTATACCGATAAACTCATCTTT,CALGDGGYTDKLIF
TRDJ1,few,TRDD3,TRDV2,TGTGCCTGTGACACCTGGGGGATAAACGGGGAGTACACCGATAAACTCATCTTT,CACDTWGINGEYTDKLIF
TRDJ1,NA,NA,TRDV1,TGTGCTCTTGGGGAACTCAGTGGGGCCTCTTACACCGATAAACTCATCTTT,CALGELSGASYTDKLIF
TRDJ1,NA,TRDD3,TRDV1,TGTGCTCTTGGGGAAGGGTCCCCCCCCTTTGGGGGATACGACGATAAACTCATCTTT,CALGEGSPPFGGYDDKLIF
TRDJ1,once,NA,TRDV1,TGTGCTCTCCTCGGGCGCGCTGGTGGATATCTCCCCCTGTACACCGATAAACTCATCTTT,CALLGRAGGYLPLYTDKLIF
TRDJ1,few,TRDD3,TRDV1,TGTGCTCTTGGGGTCAGCCCTGGGGGGATACGCACCACCGATAAACTCATCTTT,CALGVSPGGIRTTDKLIF
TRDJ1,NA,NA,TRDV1,TGTGCTCTTGGGGAACGGCCTTCCTCTTTCTTGGGGGCTAAGGTCCCCGATAAACTCATCTTT,CALGERPSSFLGAKVPDKLIF
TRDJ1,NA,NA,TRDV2,TGTGCCTGTGACACCGGACCGGGGGTCCTCAAGGTAACCGATAAACTCATCTTT,CACDTGPGVLKVTDKLIF
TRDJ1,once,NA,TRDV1,TGTGCTCTTGGGGAACCTCTCAGAACCTCCGATAAACTCATCTTT,CALGEPLRTSDKLIF
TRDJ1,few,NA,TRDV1,TGTGCTCTTGGGGAACCTACGTCGGTACTGGGTGCGCCCGATAAACTCATCTTT,CALGEPTSVLGAPDKLIF
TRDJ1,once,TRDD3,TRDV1,TGTGCTCTTGGGGAACTGTGCGACTGGGGCTTGACCGATAAACTCATCTTT,CALGELCDWGLTDKLIF
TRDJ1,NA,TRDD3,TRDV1,TGTGCTCTTGGGGAACTACCCCTGGCTGCGAAACTGGGGGATACGAGGGGCGATAAACTCATCTTT,CALGELPLAAKLGDTRGDKLIF
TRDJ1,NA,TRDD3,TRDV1,TGTGCTCTTGGGGTCCTGACCGGGGGATACGCCGATAAACTCATCTTT,CALGVLTGGYADKLIF
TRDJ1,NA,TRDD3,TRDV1,TGTGCTCTTGGGGAACCGGGTCCTGGGGGATTGTCCGATAAACTCATCTTT,CALGEPGPGGLSDKLIF
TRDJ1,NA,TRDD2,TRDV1,TGTGCTCTTGGGGGCTCTAAGGCCTTCCTACGGGCCGGGCCTCCCCCGAAACTCATCTTT,CALGGSKAFLRAGPPPKLIF
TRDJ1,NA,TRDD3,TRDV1,TGTGCTCTTGGGGAATGTGGAATTTCGCTTACTGGGGGATACAAGGCCGATAAACTCATCTTT,CALGECGISLTGGYKADKLIF
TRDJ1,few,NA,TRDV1,TGTGCTCTTGGGGAACCCCGGGCGGGACTCATCTTT,CALGEPRAGLIF
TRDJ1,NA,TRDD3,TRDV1,TGTGCTCTTGGGGAACTGTCCTACAAGGCTTTCCTGGGGGATTCCCTGCCCGATAAACTCATCTTT,CALGELSYKAFLGDSLPDKLIF
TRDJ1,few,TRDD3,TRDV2,TGTGCCTGTGACATGGTGTTCTACTGGGGGGTTATTGGTGGACCGACCGATAAACTCATCTTT,CACDMVFYWGVIGGPTDKLIF
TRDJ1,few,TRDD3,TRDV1,TGTGCTCTTGGGGAAAGAGGAGCTCACCACCTCCATGTTCCCCAGGGGATACGCGGTTTAGATAAACTCATCTTT,CALGERGAHHLHVPQGIRGLDKLIF
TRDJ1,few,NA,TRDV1,TGTGCTCTTGGGGCCTCCCCTGATAAACTCATCTTT,CALGASPDKLIF
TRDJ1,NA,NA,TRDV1,TGTGCTCTTGGGGAATTCAGGGGTGGGGGGAACACCGATAAACTCATCTTT,CALGEFRGGGNTDKLIF
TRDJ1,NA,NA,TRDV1,TGTGCTCTTGGGGAATCCGGGGGACACACCACTTACACCGATAAACTCATCTTT,CALGESGGHTTYTDKLIF
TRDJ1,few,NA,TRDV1,TGTGCTCTTGGGGAACGACCTTCCTACTGGGGGATGTACGCCGATAAACTCATCTTT,CALGERPSYWGMYADKLIF
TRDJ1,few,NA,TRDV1,TGTGCTCTTGGGAAAATTACCGATAAACTCATCTTT,CALGKITDKLIF
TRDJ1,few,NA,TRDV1,TGTGCTCTTGGGGAATCGAGCCTTCTCATCTTT,CALGESSLLIF
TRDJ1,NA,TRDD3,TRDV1,TGTGCTCTTGGGGTTTACCTTCCTACACACTACTGGGGGATATCAACGTACACCGATAAACTCATCTTT,CALGVYLPTHYWGISTYTDKLIF
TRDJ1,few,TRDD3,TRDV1,TGTGCTCTTGGGTATCCCTACCCCCAACAAACTGGGGGATACGCGAGGAGGGTCATCTTT,CALGYPYPQQTGGYARRVIF
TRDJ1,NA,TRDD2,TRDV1,TGTGCTCTTGGGGAACCTCCCGCCTTCCTAAAATCTGGTGGGTGCACCGATAAACTCATCTTT,CALGEPPAFLKSGGCTDKLIF
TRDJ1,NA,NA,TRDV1,TGTGCTCTTGGGCCAATCCCCCGCTACTCGTACACCGATAAACTCATCTTT,CALGPIPRYSYTDKLIF
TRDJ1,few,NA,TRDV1,TGTGCTCTTGGGGAATTATTTGAGAGACCCACCGATAAACTCATCTTT,CALGELFERPTDKLIF
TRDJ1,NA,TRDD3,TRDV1,TGTGCTCTTGGGGAAATGGGCTGCTGGGGGATATCCCATAAACTCATCTTT,CALGEMGCWGISHKLIF
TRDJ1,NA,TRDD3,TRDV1,TGTGCTCTTGGGTCCCCCTGGGTGCTAGTTCCTGCTGTGGGGGAGCACACCGATAAACTCATCTTT,CALGSPWVLVPAVGEHTDKLIF
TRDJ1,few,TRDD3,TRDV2,TGTGCCTGTGAGTACTCAGGGGATACGTCCGATAAACTCATCTTT,CACEYSGDTSDKLIF
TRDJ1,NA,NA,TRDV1,TGTGCTCTTGGGGACCTCTACTTAGACTTTTCTGGGGACCCCCGGAGGACCGATAAACTCATCTTT,CALGDLYLDFSGDPRRTDKLIF
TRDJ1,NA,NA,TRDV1,TGTGCTCTTGGGGAGTTTTCCTTATGGGTCGATAAACTCATCTTT,CALGEFSLWVDKLIF
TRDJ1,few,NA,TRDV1,TGTGCTCTTGGGGAACTAGTAAGATCGAAAACGGGTACCGATAAACTCATCTTT,CALGELVRSKTGTDKLIF
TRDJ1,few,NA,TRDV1,TGTGCTCTTGGGGTTACCTTCCCACGCGTGGGATACGATAAACTCATCTTT,CALGVTFPRVGYDKLIF
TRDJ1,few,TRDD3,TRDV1,TGTGCTCTTGCCCGGGATCCCGACCCGTACTGGGGGAAACTGTACACCGATAAACTCATCTTT,CALARDPDPYWGKLYTDKLIF
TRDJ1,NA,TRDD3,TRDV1,TGTGCTCTTGGGGACAGAGGGGGGGATATCGACACCGATAAACTCATCTTT,CALGDRGGDIDTDKLIF
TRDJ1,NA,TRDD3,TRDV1,TGTGCTCTTGGGGACCGGGTACCGTCCTTACTGGGGGATACGCGAGACCACACCGATAAACTCATCTTT,CALGDRVPSLLGDTRDHTDKLIF
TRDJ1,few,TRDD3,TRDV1,TGTGCTCTTGGGGAACACTACACTGGGGGAACCGATAAACTCATCTTT,CALGEHYTGGTDKLIF
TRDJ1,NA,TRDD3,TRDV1,TGTGCTCTTGGGGAGGAGGCCTTCCTCAACGTACTGGGGGATACGGGCACCGATAAACTCATCTTT,CALGEEAFLNVLGDTGTDKLIF
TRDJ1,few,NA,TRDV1,TGTGCTCTTGGGGAACTATCTTCCCCGCATCGCTCCTACACCGATAAACTCATCTTT,CALGELSSPHRSYTDKLIF
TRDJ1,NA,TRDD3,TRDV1,TGTGCTCTTGGGGAACCCCCTTACTGGGGGAGAAATAAACTCATCTTT,CALGEPPYWGRNKLIF
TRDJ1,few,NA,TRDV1,TGTGCTCTTGGGGAACGGGTGGGTATGGCCCAGGGGCTCATCTTT,CALGERVGMAQGLIF
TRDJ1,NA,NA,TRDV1,TGTGCTCTTGGGGGCCTTGCTCGCCTAGCACTCATCTTT,CALGGLARLALIF
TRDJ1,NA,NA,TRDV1,TGTGCTCTTGGGGTCCACATCCTTCCTACGGTACTGGGGGTACGGGATAAACTCATCTTT,CALGVHILPTVLGVRDKLIF
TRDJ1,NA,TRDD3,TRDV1,TGTGCTCTTGGGAACCCAACGTACTGGGGGATACGCCGTGATAAACTCATCTTT,CALGNPTYWGIRRDKLIF
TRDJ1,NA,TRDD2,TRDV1,TGTGCTCTTGGGGAAGTTTTCCTACTAGGTGCTGGAAACACCGATAAACTCATCTTT,CALGEVFLLGAGNTDKLIF
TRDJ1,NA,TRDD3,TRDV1,TGTGCTCTTGGGGAACTAGATCTATCGAAGTCCGGGGATACTGCCTATAATATCGATCGGCACACCGATAAACTCATCTTT,CALGELDLSKSGDTAYNIDRHTDKLIF